A single sample is the source of the 17 T cell receptor beta chains below, sequenced in a study of shared T cell receptors in the human thymus (dated by TCRdb to the early 2020s). Library preparation used the immunoSEQ multiplex PCR assay. Not all clones reach the TCRdb copy of this immuneACCESS table, which keeps in-frame sequences only. Checked studies attribute under half of the gap to unresolved V genes and leave the rest unexplained. The sample table records 720,000 or so clones; approximately 83% of these occur just once. The ten largest clones add up to 0.0095% to 0.011% of the sample. These data also featured in a second study, about human thymus T cells.

Sequenced sample: thymocytes. These receptors were collected from a girl under two years old with a congenital heart defect. Donor details come from another sample of the same person, matched by shared clones.

With respect to this clone: The same CDR3 can be traced to other DNA sequences in this sample. V and J are TRBV7-6 and TRBJ1-5; tentative D call: TRBD1 (5 bases). The length of the CDR3 is 12 residues. Germline V gene data show CDR1 as SGHVS and CDR2 as FNYEAQ. The germline V and J ends were trimmed by 3 bases and 6 bases, with 6 bases remaining between them. Here the CDR3 DNA reads TGTGCCAGCAGCTTGGGGGGTCAGCCCCAGCATTTT. As protein: CASSLGGQPQHF.

The gene calls are TRBV2 and TRBJ1-5; no reliable D call. CDR1 is SNHLY and CDR2 is FYNNEI in the germline V gene. The CDR3 length is 16 residues. Trimming stripped 0 bases from V and 4 bases from J, with 13 bases between. CDR3 coding DNA: TGTGCCAGCAGTGAAGCCAAGCGGGCCCTAAATCAGCCCCAGCATTTT. The encoded protein is CASSEAKRALNQPQHF. Filled out from reference TRBV2 and TRBJ1-5, the complete variable domain reads EPEVTQTPSHQVTQMGQEVILRCVPISNHLYFYWYRQILGQKVEFLVSFYNNEISEKSEIFDDQFSVERPDGSNFTLKIRSTKLEDSAMYFCASSEAKRALNQPQHFGDGTRLSIL.

This clone was seen only a few times. J is TRBJ2-5 and V is TRBV7-2; TRBD1 matches 10 bases. V gave up 4 bases and J gave up 4 bases; unmatched junction bases: 3. Germline CDR1 is SGHTA and CDR2 is FQGNSA. This CDR3 is 14 amino acids long. The CDR3 region is CASSSDRGGETQYF. Here the CDR3 DNA reads TGTGCCAGCAGCTCGGACAGGGGGGGAGAGACCCAGTACTTC.

This clone came up once. The chain recombines TRBV19 with TRBJ1-2; 9 bases map to TRBD1. V lost 5 bases to trimming and J lost 3 bases; unmatched junction nucleotides: 13. This CDR3 comprises 17 residues. CDR1 and CDR2 from the germline V gene are LNHDA and SQIVND (reference sequence). In DNA form, the CDR3 reads TGTGCCAGTAGTCCCCGGGGACAGGGAGGTGCTGACTATGGCTACACCTTC. Residues: CASSPRGQGGADYGYTF.

Comments on this clone: Other DNA sequences in the same sample also yield this CDR3. The V call is TRBV7-6, the J call TRBJ2-2; 7 bases align to TRBD1. Losses at the gene ends were 1 base for V and 6 bases for J; bases not matched to a gene: 2. The CDR3 extends over 14 amino acids. In germline, CDR1 is SGHVS, CDR2 FNYEAQ. Here the CDR3 reads CASSLGQGAGELFF. The CDR3 nucleotides are TGTGCCAGCAGCTTAGGGCAGGGGGCCGGGGAGCTGTTTTTT.

This clone was seen once. The CDR3 DNA follows: TGTGCCAGCAGCCACCACGGGACTAGCGGGAAAGAGACCCAGTACTTC. Amino acids: CASSHHGTSGKETQYF. The rearrangement uses TRBV14 and TRBJ2-5, with 13 bases fitting TRBD2. With V trimmed by 3 bases and J by 3 bases, 4 bases remained unmatched. The CDR3 runs to 16 residues. CDR1 SGHDN and CDR2 FVKESK come from the germline V gene.

This clone was seen more than once but under ten times. The chain couples TRBV14 to TRBJ1-2, with 9 bases aligning to TRBD1. The CDR3 is 16 residues long. J lost 5 bases, V lost 0 bases, and 7 bases had no gene match. Germline CDR1 reads SGHDN; CDR2 reads FVKESK. CDR3 nucleotides: TGTGCCAGCAGCCAAGAACAAGACAGGGGGAATTATGGCTACACCTTC. This encodes CASSQEQDRGNYGYTF.

The chain has TRBV7-9 and TRBJ2-1, with TRBD1 matching over 9 bases. After removal of 1 base from V and 12 bases from J, the junction contained 16 bases not matched to a gene. Germline CDR1 reads SEHNR; CDR2 reads FQNEAQ (reference sequence). CDR3 length equals 17 residues. CDR3 in DNA: TGTGCCAGCAGCTTAGGGCCGTCCCGGGACAGGGTTCCAGGGCAGTTCTTC. Translating it yields CASSLGPSRDRVPGQFF.

This chain links TRBV12-5 with TRBJ2-5; TRBD2 matches 7 bases. The V gene's germline CDR1 is LGHNT and CDR2 FRNRAP. This CDR3 contains 17 residues. V lost 4 bases to trimming and J lost 1 base; unmatched junction nucleotides: 12. The CDR3 DNA is TGTGCTAGTGGTTATACCCCGCGGCGGGGGATCCAAGAGACCCAGTACTTC. Its translation is CASGYTPRRGIQETQYF.

The rearrangement links TRBV27 to TRBJ1-5, with 7 bases aligning to TRBD1. The CDR3 extends over 15 amino acids. CDR1 MNHEY and CDR2 SMNVEV come from the germline V gene (reference sequence). Unmatched junction bases numbered 6, after V lost 5 bases and J lost 2 bases. This chain's CDR3 is CASSPGGLGNQPQHF. For the CDR3, the DNA is TGTGCCAGCAGTCCAGGGGGGCTTGGCAATCAGCCCCAGCATTTT.

The rearrangement links TRBV10-3 to TRBJ2-7; 7 nucleotides match TRBD1. Trimming at V came to 4 bases and at J to 2 bases, leaving 5 bases not matched to a gene. The CDR3 sequence is 14 residues long. In germline, CDR1 is ENHRY, CDR2 SYGVKD. The CDR3 here is CAISADRPPYEQYF. DNA of the CDR3: TGTGCCATCAGTGCGGACAGGCCCCCCTACGAGCAGTACTTC.

V and J are TRBV7-9 and TRBJ2-1, with 11 bases aligning to TRBD2. The CDR3 is made up of 15 amino acids. CDR1 is SEHNR, CDR2 FQNEAQ, per germline (reference sequence). V gave up 4 bases and J gave up 2 bases; unmatched junction bases: 1. As DNA, the CDR3 is TGTGCCAGCAGCTCACTAGCGGGAGCCTACAATGAGCAGTTCTTC. Translated, it gives CASSSLAGAYNEQFF.

The sample holds one count of this clone. This chain links TRBV7-6 with TRBJ2-5; D is uncertain. Deletions cut 2 bases from V and 4 bases from J, with 17 bases between. Germline V gene sequence: CDR1 SGHVS, CDR2 FNYEAQ. The CDR3 contains 16 residues. CDR3 nucleotide sequence: TGTGCCAGCAGCTTACGTGATGTTACCTCCAGAGAGACCCAGTACTTC. Amino acid sequence: CASSLRDVTSRETQYF.

The chain employs TRBV4-1 and TRBJ1-1; 7 bases agree with TRBD1. CDR1 MGHRA and CDR2 YSYEKL come from the germline V gene. The junction had 7 bases not matched to a gene; V was cut back by 0 bases and J by 0 bases. CDR3 length equals 17 residues. The CDR3: CASSQEGVDRVNTEAFF. The CDR3 DNA is TGCGCCAGCAGCCAAGAGGGGGTAGACAGGGTGAACACTGAAGCTTTCTTT.

The CDR3 spells CASSFQGLQTEAFF. In nucleotides, the CDR3 is TGTGCCAGCAGTTTCCAGGGGTTGCAGACTGAAGCTTTCTTT. The chain uses TRBV6-5 and TRBJ1-1, with D perhaps TRBD1 (6 bases). In germline, CDR1 is MNHEY, CDR2 SVGAGI. V was clipped by 4 bases and J by 5 bases, with 14 bases between them. This CDR3 spans 14 amino acids.

V usage is TRBV12-5 and J usage is TRBJ2-1; 9 nucleotides agree with TRBD2. V dropped 4 bases and J dropped 1; count of bases not matched to a gene: 8. CDR3 length: 17 residues. CDR1 and CDR2 (germline): LGHNT, FRNRAP. CDR3 residues: CASGSGGGAVSYNEQFF. CDR3 bases: TGTGCTAGTGGTTCGGGCGGGGGGGCCGTATCCTACAATGAGCAGTTCTTC.

This clone has only one observation. The CDR3 DNA reads as TGTGCCAGTAGTATAGCAGGGCTGACTTCACCCCTCCACTTT. Residues: CASSIAGLTSPLHF. This chain uses TRBV19 with TRBJ1-6, with a tentative D call TRBD1 (5 bases). The CDR3 spans 14 residues. Trimming shortened V by 1 base and J by 9 bases, and 10 bases separated the two germline ends. The germline V gene encodes CDR1 LNHDA and CDR2 SQIVND (reference sequence). Supplemented by reference TRBV19 and TRBJ1-6, the full variable domain reads DGGITQSPKYLFRKEGQNVTLSCEQNLNHDAMYWYRQDPGQGLRLIYYSQIVNDFQKGDIAEGYSVSREKKESFPLTVTSAQKNPTAFYLCASSIAGLTSPLHFGNGTRLTVT.